This T cell receptor beta chain originates from a study of CD8 T cells in ankylosing spondylitis. Germline V CDR1 and CDR2: DFQATT, SNEGSKA (reference sequence). This CDR3 spans 14 amino acids. V was pared by 4 bases and J by 2 bases, with 13 bases between. Note on this clonotype: As yet, its antigen is unknown.

General study findings and limits: A TCR beta motif of several highly homologous variants seemed to mark ankylosing spondylitis blood.

TCRdb fed the 5' RACE reads into MiXCR, producing one record per CDR3 protein. The sample shows around 320,000 distinct CDR3 sequences, more than 20% of them seen only once. The material sequenced was blood, either unsorted or a sorted T cell fraction (not recorded which). The clonotype was recovered from a female donor with ankylosing spondylitis or in good health (not recorded which). This sequence joins TRBV20-1 and TRBJ2-3; D possibly corresponds to TRBD2 (5 bases). The CDR3, as DNA: TGCAGTGCTATTGCTAGCCCACTCACAGATACGCAGTATTTT. Residues: CSAIASPLTDTQYF.